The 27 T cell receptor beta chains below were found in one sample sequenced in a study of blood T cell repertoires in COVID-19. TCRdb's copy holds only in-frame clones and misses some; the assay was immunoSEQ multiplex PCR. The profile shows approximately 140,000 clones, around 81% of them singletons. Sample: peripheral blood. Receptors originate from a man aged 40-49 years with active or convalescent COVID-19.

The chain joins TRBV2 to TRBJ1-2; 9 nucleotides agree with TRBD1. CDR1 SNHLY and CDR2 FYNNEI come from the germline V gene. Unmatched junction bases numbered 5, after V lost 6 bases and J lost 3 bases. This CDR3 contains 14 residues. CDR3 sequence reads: CASRLQGADYGYTF. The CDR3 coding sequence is TGTGCCAGCAGACTACAGGGGGCGGACTATGGCTACACCTTC.

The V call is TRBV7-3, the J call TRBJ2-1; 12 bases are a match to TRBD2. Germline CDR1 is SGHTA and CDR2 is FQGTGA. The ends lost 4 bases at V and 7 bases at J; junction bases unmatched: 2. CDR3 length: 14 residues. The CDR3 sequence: CASSSSGGANEQFF. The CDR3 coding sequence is TGTGCCAGCAGCTCTAGCGGGGGGGCGAATGAGCAGTTCTTC.

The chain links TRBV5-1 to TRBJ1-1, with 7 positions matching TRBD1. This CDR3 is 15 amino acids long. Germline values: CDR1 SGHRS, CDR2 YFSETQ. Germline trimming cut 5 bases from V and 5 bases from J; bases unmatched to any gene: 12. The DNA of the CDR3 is TGCGCCAGCAGTTACACAGGGGATTTGAGTACTGAAGCTTTCTTT. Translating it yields CASSYTGDLSTEAFF.

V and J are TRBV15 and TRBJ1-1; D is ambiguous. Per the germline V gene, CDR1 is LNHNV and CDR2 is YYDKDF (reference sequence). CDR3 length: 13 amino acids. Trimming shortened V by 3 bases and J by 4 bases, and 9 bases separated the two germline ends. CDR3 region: CATSREAVTEAFF. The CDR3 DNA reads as TGTGCCACCAGCAGGGAGGCAGTCACTGAAGCTTTCTTT.

The CDR3 DNA sequence: TGTGCCAGCAGTTCGGACAGAGCCCCAGATACGCAGTATTTT. It codes for CASSSDRAPDTQYF. The V and J genes are TRBV11-2 and TRBJ2-3; the D gene is possibly TRBD1 (6 bases). The CDR3 totals 14 residues. Trimming shortened V by 6 bases and J by 4 bases, and 14 bases separated the two germline ends. Germline V gives CDR1 SGHAT, CDR2 FQNNGV.

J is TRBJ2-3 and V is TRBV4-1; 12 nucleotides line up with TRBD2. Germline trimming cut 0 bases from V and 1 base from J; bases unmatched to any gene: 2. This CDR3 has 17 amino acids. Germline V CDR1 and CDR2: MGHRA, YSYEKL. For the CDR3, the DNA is TGCGCCAGCAGCCAAGATCGACTAGCGGGGGGCACAGATACGCAGTATTTT. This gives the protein CASSQDRLAGGTDTQYF.

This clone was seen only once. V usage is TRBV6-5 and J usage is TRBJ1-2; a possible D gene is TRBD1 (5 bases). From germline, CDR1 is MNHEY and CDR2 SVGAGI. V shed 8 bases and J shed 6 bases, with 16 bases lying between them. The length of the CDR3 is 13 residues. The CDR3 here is CASSPRQIHGYTF. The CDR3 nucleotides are TGTGCCAGCTCACCGAGACAGATACATGGCTACACCTTC.

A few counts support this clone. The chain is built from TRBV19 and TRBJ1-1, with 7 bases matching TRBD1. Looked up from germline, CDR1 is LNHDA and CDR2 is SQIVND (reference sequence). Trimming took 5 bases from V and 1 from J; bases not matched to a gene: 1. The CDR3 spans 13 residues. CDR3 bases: TGTGCCAGTAGTTGGGACAGGAACACTGAAGCTTTCTTT. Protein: CASSWDRNTEAFF.

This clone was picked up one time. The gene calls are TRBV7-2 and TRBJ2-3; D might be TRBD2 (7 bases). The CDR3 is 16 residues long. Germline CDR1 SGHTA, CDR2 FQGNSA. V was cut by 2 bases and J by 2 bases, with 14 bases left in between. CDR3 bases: TGTGCCAGCAGCTTAATCGGCGGGGGCGTCACAGATACGCAGTATTTT. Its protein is CASSLIGGGVTDTQYF.

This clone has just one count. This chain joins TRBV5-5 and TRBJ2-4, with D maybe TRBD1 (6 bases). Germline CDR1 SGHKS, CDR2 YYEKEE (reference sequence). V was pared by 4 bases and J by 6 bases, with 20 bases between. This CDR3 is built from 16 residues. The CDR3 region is CASSPRVEDSRNIQYF. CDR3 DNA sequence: TGTGCCAGCAGCCCAAGGGTCGAGGACAGCAGAAACATTCAGTACTTC.

The CDR3, as DNA: TGTGCCAGCAGTGACAGGGGGCTTAAGAACACTGAAGCTTTCTTT. It codes for CASSDRGLKNTEAFF. V gene TRBV6-1 combines with J gene TRBJ1-1, with 8 bases that match TRBD1. The ends lost 3 bases at V and 1 base at J; junction bases unmatched: 4. Germline CDR1 and CDR2: MNHNS and SASEGT. This CDR3 spans 15 amino acids.

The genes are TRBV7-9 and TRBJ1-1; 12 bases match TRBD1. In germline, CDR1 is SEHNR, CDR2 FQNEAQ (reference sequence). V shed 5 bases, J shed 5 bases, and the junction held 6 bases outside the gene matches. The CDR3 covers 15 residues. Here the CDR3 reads CASSPGTGGWTEAFF. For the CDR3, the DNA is TGTGCCAGCAGCCCGGGGACAGGGGGCTGGACTGAAGCTTTCTTT.

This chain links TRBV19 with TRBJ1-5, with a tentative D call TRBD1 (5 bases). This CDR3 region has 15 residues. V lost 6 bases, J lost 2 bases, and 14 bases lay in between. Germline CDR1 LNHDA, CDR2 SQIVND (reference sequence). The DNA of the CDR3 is TGTGCCAGTAGGTTCGAGACAGAACGCAATCAGCCCCAGCATTTT. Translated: CASRFETERNQPQHF.

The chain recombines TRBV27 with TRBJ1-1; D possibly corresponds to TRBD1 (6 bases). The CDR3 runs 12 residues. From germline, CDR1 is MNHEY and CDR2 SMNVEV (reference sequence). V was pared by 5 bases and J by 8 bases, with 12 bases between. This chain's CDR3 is CASSMWGREAFF. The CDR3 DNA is TGTGCCAGCAGTATGTGGGGGCGGGAAGCTTTCTTT.

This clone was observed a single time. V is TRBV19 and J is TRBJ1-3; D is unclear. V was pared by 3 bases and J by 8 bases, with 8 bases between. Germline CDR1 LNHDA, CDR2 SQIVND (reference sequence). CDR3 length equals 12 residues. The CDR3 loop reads CASSINRDTIYF. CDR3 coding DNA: TGTGCCAGTAGTATTAATCGAGACACCATATATTTT.

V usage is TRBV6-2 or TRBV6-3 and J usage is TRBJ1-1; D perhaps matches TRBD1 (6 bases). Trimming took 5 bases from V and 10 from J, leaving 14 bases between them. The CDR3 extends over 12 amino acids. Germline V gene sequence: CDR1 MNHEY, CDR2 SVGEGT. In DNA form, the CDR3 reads TGTGCCAGCAGTCAGAGACAGGACAGAGCTTTCTTT. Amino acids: CASSQRQDRAFF.

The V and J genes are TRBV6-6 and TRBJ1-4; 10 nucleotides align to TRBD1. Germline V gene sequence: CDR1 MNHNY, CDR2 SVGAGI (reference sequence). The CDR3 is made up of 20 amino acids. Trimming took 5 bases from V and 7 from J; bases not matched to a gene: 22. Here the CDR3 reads CASSRSGTRQGAFASEKLFF. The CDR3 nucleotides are TGTGCCAGCAGTCGAAGTGGTACGAGACAGGGGGCATTCGCAAGTGAAAAACTGTTTTTT.

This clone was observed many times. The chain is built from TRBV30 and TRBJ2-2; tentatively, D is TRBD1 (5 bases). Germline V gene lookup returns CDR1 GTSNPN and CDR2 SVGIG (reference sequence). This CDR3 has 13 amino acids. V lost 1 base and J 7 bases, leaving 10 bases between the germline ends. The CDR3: CAWSGQGGGELFF. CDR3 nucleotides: TGTGCCTGGAGTGGGCAGGGCGGCGGGGAGCTGTTTTTT.

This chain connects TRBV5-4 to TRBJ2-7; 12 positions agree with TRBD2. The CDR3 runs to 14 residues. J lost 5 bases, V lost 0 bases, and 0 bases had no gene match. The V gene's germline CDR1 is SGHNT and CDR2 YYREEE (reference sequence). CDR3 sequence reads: CASSLGLAGDEQYF. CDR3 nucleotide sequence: TGTGCCAGCAGCTTGGGACTAGCGGGGGACGAGCAGTACTTC.

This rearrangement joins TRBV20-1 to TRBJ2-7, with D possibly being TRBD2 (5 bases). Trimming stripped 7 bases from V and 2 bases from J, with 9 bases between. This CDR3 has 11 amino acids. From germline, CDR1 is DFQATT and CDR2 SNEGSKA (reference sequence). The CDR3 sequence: CSGRRAYEQYF. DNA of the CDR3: TGCAGTGGGCGGCGGGCCTACGAGCAGTACTTC.

CDR3 loop: CASSLTGGREKLFF. CDR3 DNA sequence: TGTGCCAGCTCACTGACAGGGGGCAGGGAAAAACTGTTTTTT. J is TRBJ1-4 and V is TRBV18; 10 bases are shared with TRBD1. Trimming cost V 4 bases and J 8 bases; bases outside gene matches: 4. The CDR3 runs to 14 residues. The germline V gene has CDR1 KGHSH and CDR2 LQKENI.

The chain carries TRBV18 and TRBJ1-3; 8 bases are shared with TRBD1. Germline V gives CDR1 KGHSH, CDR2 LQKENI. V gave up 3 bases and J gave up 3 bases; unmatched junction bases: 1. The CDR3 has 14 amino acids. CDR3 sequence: CASSPDRGGNTIYF. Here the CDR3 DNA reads TGTGCCAGCTCACCCGACAGGGGTGGAAACACCATATATTTT.

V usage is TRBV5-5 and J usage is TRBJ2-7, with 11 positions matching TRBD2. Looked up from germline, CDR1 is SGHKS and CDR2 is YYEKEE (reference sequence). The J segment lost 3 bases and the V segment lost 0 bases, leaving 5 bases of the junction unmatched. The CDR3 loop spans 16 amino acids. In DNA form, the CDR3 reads TGTGCCAGCAGCTTGGGCCTAGCGGGGGGAAACTACGAGCAGTACTTC. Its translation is CASSLGLAGGNYEQYF.

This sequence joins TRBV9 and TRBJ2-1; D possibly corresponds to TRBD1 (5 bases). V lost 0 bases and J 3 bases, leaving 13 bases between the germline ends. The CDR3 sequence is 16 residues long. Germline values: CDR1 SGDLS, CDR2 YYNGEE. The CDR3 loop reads CASSVGGRASYNEQFF. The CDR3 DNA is TGTGCCAGCAGCGTAGGGGGCCGGGCTAGCTACAATGAGCAGTTCTTC.

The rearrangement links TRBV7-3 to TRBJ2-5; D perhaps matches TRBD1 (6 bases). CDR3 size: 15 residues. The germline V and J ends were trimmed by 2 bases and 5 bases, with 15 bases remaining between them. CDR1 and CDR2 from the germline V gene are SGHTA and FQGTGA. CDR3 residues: CASSLGGEALETQYF. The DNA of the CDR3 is TGTGCCAGCAGCTTAGGGGGCGAGGCCCTGGAGACCCAGTACTTC.

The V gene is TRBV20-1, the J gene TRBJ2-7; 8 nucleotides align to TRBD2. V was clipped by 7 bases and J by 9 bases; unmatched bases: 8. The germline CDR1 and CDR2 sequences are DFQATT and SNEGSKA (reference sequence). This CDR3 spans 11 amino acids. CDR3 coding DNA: TGCAGTGTCCTCGGGAGGGATGGGCAGTACTTC. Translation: CSVLGRDGQYF.

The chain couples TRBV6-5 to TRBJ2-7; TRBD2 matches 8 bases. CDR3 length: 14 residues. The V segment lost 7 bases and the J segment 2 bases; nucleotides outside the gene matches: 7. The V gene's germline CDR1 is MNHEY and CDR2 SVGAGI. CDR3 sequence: CASNKPGGAYEQYF. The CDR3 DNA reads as TGTGCCAGCAACAAACCGGGGGGGGCCTACGAGCAGTACTTC.